Listed below are T cell receptor beta chains from one sample, sequenced in a study of blood T cell repertoires in COVID-19. The table came from immunoSEQ multiplex PCR; TCRdb's copy has only in-frame clones and leaves some out. The sample carries about 280,000 clones, approximately 86% recorded once. The sample consisted of peripheral blood. The source of these receptors is a woman aged 45-65 years who had recovered from COVID-19. Both conserved end residues are part of each CDR3. A D gene is named only where the DNA matches it firmly. Size is omitted from some rows. Given values are once, few, many or a class for expanded clones.

18 | once | TRBD1 | TRBJ2-6 | TRBV3-1/TRBV3-2 | TGTGCCAGCAGCTACCGGGACAGGGGGTACTCTGGGGCCAACGTCCTGACTTTC | CASSYRDRGYSGANVLTF
11 | - | - | TRBJ1-1 | TRBV2 | TGTGCCAGACAGTCTAACACTGAAGCTTTCTTT | CARQSNTEAFF
15 | - | TRBD1 | TRBJ2-3 | TRBV28 | TGTGCCAGCAGTCCCGGGACAGGGTTCACAGATACGCAGTATTTT | CASSPGTGFTDTQYF
17 | once | TRBD2 | TRBJ2-3 | TRBV5-1 | TGCGCCAGCAGCACCCCTAGACTAGCGGGAGGCAGTGATACGCAGTATTTT | CASSTPRLAGGSDTQYF
17 | - | TRBD2 | TRBJ2-5 | TRBV7-9 | TGTGCCAGCAGCTTAGCCCGAGGAGCGGGGGTTCAGGGGACCCAGTACTTC | CASSLARGAGVQGTQYF
12 | - | - | TRBJ1-2 | TRBV7-8 | TGTGCCAGCAGCTTAGCGTCGGGGGGCTACACCTTC | CASSLASGGYTF
18 | once | TRBD1 | TRBJ1-5 | TRBV4-2 | TGTGCCAGCAGCCAAGGACTGGACAGGGTGGGGGATAATCAGCCCCAGCATTTT | CASSQGLDRVGDNQPQHF
13 | - | TRBD2 | TRBJ2-7 | TRBV29-1 | TGCAGCGGGACTAGCGGGGAATCCTACGAGCAGTACTTC | CSGTSGESYEQYF
15 | - | - | TRBJ1-4 | TRBV18 | TGTGCCAGCTCACCAAAGAGGGGGACTAATGAAAAACTGTTTTTT | CASSPKRGTNEKLFF
14 | - | - | TRBJ1-5 | TRBV7-3 | TGTGCCAGCCGGGACTCTTATAGCAATCAGCCCCAGCATTTT | CASRDSYSNQPQHF
15 | - | - | TRBJ1-2 | TRBV6-1 | TGTGCCAGCAGTGGTACAGCATCGCTACTCTATGGCTACACCTTC | CASSGTASLLYGYTF
14 | - | TRBD1 | TRBJ1-4 | TRBV6-5 | TGTGCCAGCAGTTACCGGGACAGACCCTACGAACTGTTTTTT | CASSYRDRPYELFF
13 | - | - | TRBJ1-5 | TRBV3-1/TRBV3-2 | TGTGCCAGCAGCCAAGGCCGGGTTCAGCCCCAGCATTTT | CASSQGRVQPQHF
18 | once | TRBD1 | TRBJ2-2 | TRBV4-2 | TGTGCCAGCAGCCCCAAAGGCCCAGGGGGCGCAAACACCGGGGAGCTGTTTTTT | CASSPKGPGGANTGELFF
15 | - | TRBD1 | TRBJ1-2 | TRBV30 | TGTGCCTGGAGTACGACAGGGACGTTTAACTATGGCTACACCTTC | CAWSTTGTFNYGYTF
15 | - | TRBD1 | TRBJ1-1 | TRBV4-3 | TGCGCCAGCAGCCAATTCAACAGGGGCATCACTGAAGCTTTCTTT | CASSQFNRGITEAFF
16 | - | - | TRBJ2-2 | TRBV28 | TGTGCCAGCAGTCGAGACTCTTTTCAGGGGACCGGGGAGCTGTTTTTT | CASSRDSFQGTGELFF
14 | few | TRBD1 | TRBJ1-2 | TRBV5-4 | TGTGCCAGCAGCTTGAGACAGGGGGTACGTGGCTACACCTTC | CASSLRQGVRGYTF
12 | - | - | TRBJ1-2 | TRBV7-2 | TGTGCCAGCAGCTTGGCAGACTATGGCTACACCTTC | CASSLADYGYTF
14 | - | TRBD1 | TRBJ2-1 | TRBV5-4 | TGTGCCAGCAGCGGGAAGGGACAGGGCAATGAGCAGTTCTTC | CASSGKGQGNEQFF
13 | - | - | TRBJ2-4 | TRBV2 | TGTGCCAGCAGGGCCTTGGGGCAAAACATTCAGTACTTC | CASRALGQNIQYF
14 | - | TRBD1 | TRBJ1-2 | TRBV7-8 | TGTGCCAGCAGGCCGGGACAGGGGGTTTTCGGCTACACCTTC | CASRPGQGVFGYTF
16 | - | TRBD1 | TRBJ1-2 | TRBV28 | TGTGCCAGCATGGAGACAGGGATATCCACACTCTATGGCTACACCTTC | CASMETGISTLYGYTF
15 | - | - | TRBJ2-1 | TRBV18 | TGTGCCAGCTCACCACCGGGCAGCCGGCTCCTCGGGCAGTTCTTC | CASSPPGSRLLGQFF
11 | - | TRBD2 | TRBJ2-3 | TRBV4-1 | TGTTCCGGGAGGGGCACAGATACGCAGTATTTT | CSGRGTDTQYF
20 | - | TRBD2 | TRBJ2-1 | TRBV4-2 | TGTGCCAGCAGCCAAAGTTGGAGGCCCTTCGGGACTAGCGGGGGTGATGAGCAGTTCTTC | CASSQSWRPFGTSGGDEQFF
15 | - | TRBD2 | TRBJ2-5 | TRBV24-1 | TGTGCCACCAGTGACGCTGGGACTATCCAAGAGACCCAGTACTTC | CATSDAGTIQETQYF
15 | - | TRBD1 | TRBJ2-7 | TRBV27 | TGTGCCAGCAGCCTGAATGTTGGACAGGGCTACGAGCAGTACTTC | CASSLNVGQGYEQYF
14 | - | TRBD2 | TRBJ2-7 | TRBV5-1 | TGCGCCAGCCGGGAGGGATCCGACTCCTACGAGCAGTACTTC | CASREGSDSYEQYF
15 | - | - | TRBJ1-5 | TRBV7-2 | TGTGCCAGCAGCTTAGCTGTGGCAGGGATTCAGCCCCAGCATTTT | CASSLAVAGIQPQHF
15 | - | TRBD2 | TRBJ2-7 | TRBV2 | TGTGCCAGCAGTGAACTAGCGGGAGTATCCTACGAGCAGTACTTC | CASSELAGVSYEQYF
13 | - | TRBD1 | TRBJ2-7 | TRBV6-2/TRBV6-3 | TGTGCCAGCAGCAACGGACAGGGAGGCGAGCAGTACTTC | CASSNGQGGEQYF
16 | - | - | TRBJ2-2 | TRBV18 | TGTGCCAGCTCACCACGTTCGGTAGCGAACACCGGGGAGCTGTTTTTT | CASSPRSVANTGELFF
14 | - | - | TRBJ2-5 | TRBV7-2 | TGTGCCAGCAGCTTAACTGGCAGGGTTGAGACCCAGTACTTC | CASSLTGRVETQYF
13 | - | - | TRBJ1-6 | TRBV4-3 | TGCGCCAGCAGCCAAGCCAGGGATTCACCCCTCCACTTT | CASSQARDSPLHF
13 | - | TRBD1 | TRBJ2-7 | TRBV11-2 | TGTGCCAGCAGCTCGCTGACAGGGGACGAGCAGTACTTC | CASSSLTGDEQYF
20 | - | TRBD2 | TRBJ2-7 | TRBV9 | TGTGCCAGCAGGAACTCGGGACAGTCCGGGACTAGCGGAGGGCCCTACGAGCAGTACTTC | CASRNSGQSGTSGGPYEQYF
14 | - | - | TRBJ2-1 | TRBV28 | TGTGCCAGCAAGGCGGGATGGGTCTACAATGAGCAGTTCTTC | CASKAGWVYNEQFF
14 | - | - | TRBJ1-2 | TRBV11-2 | TGTGCCAGCAGCTTAGGAGTACCATTGTATGGCTACACCTTC | CASSLGVPLYGYTF
15 | - | - | TRBJ2-5 | TRBV7-2 | TGTGCCAGCAGCTTAAGCGCTAGTTTACAAGAGACCCAGTACTTC | CASSLSASLQETQYF
16 | - | TRBD2 | TRBJ2-1 | TRBV6-5 | TGTGCCAGCAGTTACTCGGGTAGCGGGGGGACCGATGAGCAGTTCTTC | CASSYSGSGGTDEQFF
15 | - | - | TRBJ2-1 | TRBV6-5 | TGTGCCAGCAGCCAGGACTTCAGCTCCTACAATGAGCAGTTCTTC | CASSQDFSSYNEQFF
12 | - | TRBD1 | TRBJ2-2 | TRBV20-1 | TGCAGTGCTAGTCAGGGGGAGGGGGAGCTGTTTTTT | CSASQGEGELFF
12 | - | - | TRBJ2-7 | TRBV5-5 | TGTGCCAGCAGCTTGGGTCTTTACGAGCAGTACTTC | CASSLGLYEQYF
12 | - | - | TRBJ1-1 | TRBV30 | TGTGCCGTACAGGAATCGAACACTGAAGCTTTCTTT | CAVQESNTEAFF
13 | - | - | TRBJ1-2 | TRBV5-6 | TGTGCCAGCAGCCCCGGACAGAGCTATGGCTACACCTTC | CASSPGQSYGYTF
16 | - | - | TRBJ1-6 | TRBV5-1 | TGCGCCAGCAGCTATAACGGGACACCGAGGGATTCACCCCTCCACTTT | CASSYNGTPRDSPLHF
16 | - | - | TRBJ2-2 | TRBV19 | TGTGCCAGTAGTCCCCGCCGCGGGCGGGGATCCGGGGAGCTGTTTTTT | CASSPRRGRGSGELFF
14 | few | - | TRBJ1-5 | TRBV7-2 | TGTGCCAGCAGCGTAACAGCGGGCAATCAGCCCCAGCATTTT | CASSVTAGNQPQHF
14 | - | - | TRBJ2-4 | TRBV6-5 | TGTGCCAGCAGCCACTCGTTAGCCCAAAACATTCAGTACTTC | CASSHSLAQNIQYF
12 | - | - | TRBJ1-6 | TRBV3-1/TRBV3-2 | TGTGCCAGCAGCCAAGATCTGAGGGCCCTCCACTTT | CASSQDLRALHF
19 | - | TRBD1 | TRBJ2-1 | TRBV27 | TGTGCCAGCAGTCCCCCACGACAGGGTGGATGGGATATCACCAATGAGCAGTTCTTC | CASSPPRQGGWDITNEQFF
18 | - | TRBD1 | TRBJ1-6 | TRBV7-7 | TGTGCTAGCAGCTTAGAGGGACAGGGGAGCTCCTATAATTCACCCCTCCACTTT | CASSLEGQGSSYNSPLHF